What follows are 3 T cell receptor beta chains derived from one specimen sequenced in a study of blood T cells in healthy people across ages. PCR was performed a second time for about 6 to 12 cycles using a sample-barcoded 5' primer and a J-beta primer mix. TCRdb independently ran MiXCR on the 5' RACE reads; one entry per CDR3 protein. The sample carries under 2 million distinct CDR3 sequences, around 35% recorded once. The sequencing sample was made of blood. The origin of the receptors is a woman in her 30s in good health.

The CDR3 region has the DNA TGTGCCAGCAGTTTACTTGCAGGCGATAATCAGCCCCAGCATTTT. Its translation: CASSLLAGDNQPQHF. This chain uses TRBV12-3 or TRBV12-4 with TRBJ1-5; D gene ambiguous. The V end lost 2 bases, the J end lost 4 bases, and 12 bases lay between the germline ends. This CDR3 region has 15 residues.

The chain recombines TRBV19 with TRBJ2-1; 9 bases agree with TRBD2. Trimming removed 10 bases from V and 2 bases from J; junction bases left unmatched: 6. There are 14 residues in the CDR3. Germline CDR1 LNHDA, CDR2 SQIVND (reference sequence). CDR3 loop: CATSRLAAYNEQFF. CDR3 nucleotide sequence: TGTGCCACCTCTCGACTAGCGGCCTACAATGAGCAGTTCTTC.

The count of this clonotype is one. The V gene is TRBV7-9, the J gene TRBJ1-2; no definite D call. Germline CDR1 SEHNR, CDR2 FQNEAQ (reference sequence). V was pared by 3 bases and J by 2 bases, with 13 bases between. The CDR3 sequence is 15 residues long. The DNA of the CDR3 is TGTGCCAGCAGCTTCGGGGTAGGGATCAACTATGGCTACACCTTC. It codes for CASSFGVGINYGYTF.